The clone carrying this T cell receptor (beta chain) has just a few counts. Antigen unknown. The CDR3 is 14 amino acids. Germline V gene data show CDR1 as DFQATT and CDR2 as SNEGSKA (reference sequence). V dropped 6 bases and J dropped 9; count of bases not matched to a gene: 9. The sample originates from a study of metastatic and nonmetastatic thyroid tumors. The wider study: Malignant thyroid and benign thyroid patients provided blood and tumor or nodule tissue whose repertoires were compared.

Per the original data handling: Clinicopathological groups of papillary thyroid cancer showed CDR3 differences that were used to build a distant-metastasis classifier. TCRdb reassembled clones from the PCR reads with MiXCR. It is TCRdb's table, rather than the study itself, that gives the V and J calls and clone size. Of approximately 14,000 clones in the sample, less than 4.5% were seen once. Prior to thyroid surgery, none of the patients had received any treatment. Regarding the study as a whole: The study reportedly found significantly higher TCR beta diversity in malignant thyroid tumors than benign nodules, in blood and tumor.

The chain employs TRBV20-1 and TRBJ1-6; 9 positions agree with TRBD1. The sample comprised tumor tissue. The source of this sequence is a female donor with papillary thyroid cancer or a benign thyroid nodule (not recorded which). Some clones in this sample may be carry-over from other donors' samples. The CDR3 coding sequence is TGCAGTGCCTCCCGGGACAGGGAGAGTTCACCCCTCCACTTT. This codes for CSASRDRESSPLHF.